This entry lists 29 T cell receptor beta chains sequenced from one sample in a study of Ad26.COV2.S vaccination and SARS-CoV-2 variants. Data came from immunoSEQ multiplex PCR; TCRdb stores just in-frame clones and leaves some out. Here the sample spans roughly 380,000 clones, over 75% being singletons. Treatment specified: 15 to 20 received Ad26.COV2.S at low or high dose, single or two shots; about five received placebo; per-sample allocation not given. Following the first vaccine or placebo injection, samples were taken on day 63. This specimen was peripheral blood, taken in a trial of Ad26.COV2.S vaccine versus placebo. Source of these receptors: a person between 18 and 65 years old who received the Ad26.COV2.S COVID-19 vaccine or a placebo.

The rearrangement joins TRBV5-4 to TRBJ2-7; 10 positions agree with TRBD1. Per the germline V gene, CDR1 is SGHNT and CDR2 is YYREEE (reference sequence). There are 15 residues in the CDR3. The V and J ends lost 1 base and 1 base, in that order; junction bases with no gene match: 2. Written as DNA, the CDR3 is TGTGCCAGCAGCTTGCCGGGACAGGGGTCCTACGAGCAGTACTTC. Protein product: CASSLPGQGSYEQYF.

Concerning this clone itself: The sample contains more than one DNA sequence encoding this CDR3. CDR3 sequence (DNA): TGCAGTGCTGGAGTTAACACTGAAGCTTTCTTT. This gives the protein CSAGVNTEAFF. V is TRBV20-1 and J is TRBJ1-1; D unclear. From germline, CDR1 is DFQATT and CDR2 SNEGSKA (reference sequence). The CDR3 sequence is 11 residues long. Trimming removed 5 bases from V and 2 bases from J, with 6 bases in between.

The DNA for the CDR3 is TGTGCCAGCAGTGAATCCTCGGGACGGAGGTACTACGAGCAGTACTTC. Protein product: CASSESSGRRYYEQYF. V gene TRBV2 combines with J gene TRBJ2-7; TRBD1 or TRBD2 may be the D gene (5 bases each). From germline, CDR1 is SNHLY and CDR2 FYNNEI. The ends were cut back, 2 bases at V and 3 bases at J, with 17 bases in the middle. The CDR3 contains 16 residues.

This chain connects TRBV30 to TRBJ2-3; tentative D call: TRBD1 (5 bases). Trimming stripped 4 bases from V and 4 bases from J, with 12 bases between. Germline CDR1 is GTSNPN and CDR2 is SVGIG (reference sequence). CDR3 size: 13 residues. CDR3 residues: CAWTITRADTQYF. The CDR3 nucleotides read TGTGCCTGGACTATCACCAGGGCAGATACGCAGTATTTT.

In the case of this clone: This specimen includes other DNA sequences encoding the same CDR3. The chain joins TRBV27 to TRBJ2-5; D unresolved. From germline, CDR1 is MNHEY and CDR2 SMNVEV (reference sequence). V lost 2 bases, J lost 4 bases, and 5 bases lay in between. This CDR3 comprises 12 residues. CDR3 sequence reads: CASSLTGETQYF. In nucleotides, the CDR3 is TGTGCCAGCAGTTTAACCGGAGAGACCCAGTACTTC.

A single count supports this clone. This chain's CDR3 is CASSYTGATSGANVLTF. Here the CDR3 DNA reads TGTGCCAGCAGTTACACAGGGGCGACCTCTGGGGCCAACGTCCTGACTTTC. The rearrangement joins TRBV27 to TRBJ2-6, with 7 bases that match TRBD1. Germline V gives CDR1 MNHEY, CDR2 SMNVEV (reference sequence). This CDR3 comprises 17 residues. Trimming took 4 bases from V and 0 from J; bases not matched to a gene: 6.

The J gene is TRBJ2-1, the V gene TRBV5-6; weak D call: TRBD1 (5 bases). V was cut by 4 bases and J by 0 bases, with 14 bases left in between. Germline lookup yields CDR1 SGHDT and CDR2 YYEEEE. This CDR3 has 16 residues. CDR3 in DNA: TGTGCCAGCAGCCCGACAGCGTATAGCTCCTACAATGAGCAGTTCTTC. Translating gives CASSPTAYSSYNEQFF.

V usage is TRBV11-2 and J usage is TRBJ2-3, with 7 bases that match TRBD2. The trim removed 5 bases at V and 3 bases at J, leaving 11 bases unmatched. The germline gives CDR1 SGHAT, CDR2 FQNNGV. This CDR3 comprises 16 residues. DNA for the CDR3: TGTGCCAGCAGCATAAAGTGGCTAGCGGAGACAGATACGCAGTATTTT. Its translation: CASSIKWLAETDTQYF.

This sequence joins TRBV7-2 and TRBJ2-5; the D gene is possibly TRBD1 (6 bases). V lost 3 bases to trimming and J lost 4 bases, with 12 bases between them. The germline V gene has CDR1 SGHTA and CDR2 FQGNSA. The CDR3 loop spans 14 amino acids. The CDR3 sequence: CASSFTGPLETQYF. The CDR3 region has the DNA TGTGCCAGCAGCTTCACAGGGCCACTAGAGACCCAGTACTTC.

The rearrangement uses TRBV25-1 and TRBJ2-2; 7 bases line up with TRBD2. Looked up from germline, CDR1 is MGHDK and CDR2 is SYGVNS. V lost 3 bases to trimming and J lost 6 bases; unmatched junction nucleotides: 4. There are 14 residues in the CDR3. The CDR3 here is CASSEGGRAGELFF. CDR3 nucleotide sequence: TGTGCCAGCAGTGAGGGAGGGAGGGCCGGGGAGCTGTTTTTT.

V is TRBV19 and J is TRBJ2-2, with D perhaps TRBD1 (6 bases). V was cut by 2 bases and J by 6 bases, with 13 bases left in between. The length of the CDR3 is 15 residues. The germline gives CDR1 LNHDA, CDR2 SQIVND (reference sequence). CDR3 sequence reads: CASSIRRGNAGELFF. The CDR3 bases are TGTGCCAGTAGTATACGCAGGGGTAATGCCGGGGAGCTGTTTTTT.

The chain links TRBV7-3 to TRBJ2-7, with TRBD1 identical over 8 bases. Germline assignment: CDR1 SGHTA and CDR2 FQGTGA. The ends lost 5 bases at V and 4 bases at J; junction bases unmatched: 4. There are 13 residues in the CDR3. The CDR3 DNA is TGTGCCAGCAGCCAAACAGGGGGGTACGAGCAGTACTTC. Translation gives CASSQTGGYEQYF.

The gene calls are TRBV6-1 and TRBJ1-6; D call uncertain. Germline CDR1 is MNHNS and CDR2 is SASEGT. This CDR3 region has 17 residues. The V end was cut by 3 bases, the J end by 1 base, with 13 bases between. CDR3 sequence reads: CASSESGRVSYNSPLHF. The CDR3 DNA follows: TGTGCCAGCAGTGAGTCCGGGAGGGTTTCCTATAATTCACCCCTCCACTTT.

This sequence joins TRBV27 and TRBJ1-2; unclear D gene. Germline V CDR1 and CDR2: MNHEY, SMNVEV (reference sequence). Trimming took 8 bases from V and 0 from J, leaving 7 bases between them. This CDR3 is 12 amino acids long. The CDR3, as DNA: TGTGCCAGCGGACCAACTAACTATGGCTACACCTTC. Translated, it gives CASGPTNYGYTF.

This chain connects TRBV5-1 to TRBJ2-1; 8 bases fit TRBD1. CDR3 size: 15 residues. J gave up 7 bases and V 2 bases, and 8 bases lay outside the gene matches. In germline, CDR1 is SGHRS, CDR2 YFSETQ. CDR3 DNA sequence: TGCGCCAGCAGCTTTGTGACAGGGGTTAGTAATGAGCAGTTCTTC. This gives the protein CASSFVTGVSNEQFF.

For the CDR3, the DNA is TGTGCCAGCAGCTTGGGACAGGGGTTCACTGAAGCTTTCTTT. Translation gives CASSLGQGFTEAFF. The V and J genes are TRBV7-3 and TRBJ1-1, with TRBD1 identical over 10 bases. The CDR3 has 14 residues. J gave up 4 bases and V 3 bases, and 2 bases lay outside the gene matches. Germline loops: CDR1 SGHTA, CDR2 FQGTGA.

The chain links TRBV29-1 to TRBJ1-1, with no clear D. Trimming stripped 4 bases from V and 1 base from J, with 7 bases between. This CDR3 region has 12 residues. Looked up from germline, CDR1 is SQVTM and CDR2 is ANQGSEA. CDR3 nucleotides: TGCAGCGTTGCCCTGGGGAACACTGAAGCTTTCTTT. Protein sequence: CSVALGNTEAFF.

This sequence joins TRBV5-6 and TRBJ1-6, with 7 bases identical to TRBD1. In germline, CDR1 is SGHDT, CDR2 YYEEEE. After removal of 8 bases from V and 5 bases from J, the junction contained 4 bases not matched to a gene. The CDR3 is 13 residues long. CDR3 sequence reads: CARDDRDNSPLHF. CDR3 bases: TGTGCCAGAGACGACAGGGATAATTCACCCCTCCACTTT.

The V and J genes are TRBV12-3 or TRBV12-4 and TRBJ1-4; D may be TRBD1 (5 bases). CDR3 length: 13 amino acids. The germline V and J ends were trimmed by 2 bases and 7 bases, with 8 bases remaining between them. The DNA for the CDR3 is TGTGCCAGCAGTTTATACGGGGGTGAAAAACTGTTTTTT. It encodes CASSLYGGEKLFF.

The CDR3 protein is CASSQNTKNYGYTF. The CDR3 region has the DNA TGCGCCAGCAGCCAGAACACCAAAAACTATGGCTACACCTTC. The rearrangement uses TRBV5-1 and TRBJ1-2; D ambiguous. The CDR3 has 14 amino acids. The V end lost 4 bases, the J end lost 2 bases, and 12 bases lay between the germline ends. The V gene's germline CDR1 is SGHRS and CDR2 YFSETQ.

The chain uses TRBV4-1 and TRBJ2-1, with 7 bases lining up with TRBD2. The trim removed 0 bases at V and 7 bases at J, leaving 6 bases unmatched. Germline CDR1 is MGHRA and CDR2 is YSYEKL. The CDR3 totals 15 residues. In DNA, the CDR3 is TGCGCCAGCAGCCAAGATTCATGGGGGGGGAATGAGCAGTTCTTC. Translation: CASSQDSWGGNEQFF.

This chain uses TRBV5-1 with TRBJ2-7, with no clear D. Trimming took off 0 bases at V and 3 bases at J, with 4 bases between the two ends. CDR1 is SGHRS and CDR2 is YFSETQ in the germline V gene. The CDR3 loop spans 12 amino acids. CDR3 sequence: CASSLDLYEQYF. CDR3 DNA: TGCGCCAGCAGCTTGGACCTCTACGAGCAGTACTTC. Full variable domain (missing parts from reference TRBV5-1 and TRBJ2-7): KAGVTQTPRYLIKTRGQQVTLSCSPISGHRSVSWYQQTPGQGLQFLFEYFSETQRNKGNFPGRFSGRQFSNSRSEMNVSTLELGDSALYLCASSLDLYEQYFGPGTRLTVT.

Only one count was recorded for this clone. This chain links TRBV5-6 with TRBJ1-5, with TRBD1 identical over 9 bases. V lost 1 base, J lost 7 bases, and 6 bases stayed unmatched. This CDR3 is built from 15 residues. Germline-derived CDR1 and CDR2 are SGHDT and YYEEEE. Here the CDR3 reads CASSLWGQGVQPQHF. CDR3 nucleotides: TGTGCCAGCAGCTTGTGGGGACAGGGAGTACAGCCCCAGCATTTT.

This clone was counted at least ten times. The chain has TRBV5-4 and TRBJ2-5; 9 positions match TRBD2. V trimming: 3 bases; J trimming: 0 bases; junction bases outside the gene matches: 6. Germline V lookup: CDR1 SGHNT, CDR2 YYREEE (reference sequence). This CDR3 spans 16 amino acids. This chain's CDR3 is CASSSWVAGDQETQYF. The CDR3, as DNA: TGTGCCAGCAGCTCCTGGGTAGCGGGGGACCAAGAGACCCAGTACTTC.

V gene TRBV7-3 combines with J gene TRBJ2-5; D is unresolved. Trimming stripped 2 bases from V and 5 bases from J, with 12 bases between. CDR1 and CDR2 (germline): SGHTA, FQGTGA. The CDR3 is made up of 14 amino acids. The CDR3 sequence: CASSLGPTIETQYF. CDR3 nucleotides: TGTGCCAGCAGCTTAGGACCAACCATTGAGACCCAGTACTTC.

The V gene is TRBV19, the J gene TRBJ2-7; D is unclear. The CDR3 has 13 residues. CDR1 and CDR2 (germline): LNHDA, SQIVND (reference sequence). The V and J ends lost 7 bases and 9 bases respectively, with 19 bases between them. The CDR3 loop reads CASMKHASSPQYF. The CDR3 DNA follows: TGTGCCAGTATGAAACACGCGTCATCCCCGCAGTACTTC.

This chain uses TRBV7-2 with TRBJ1-2; 9 bases line up with TRBD1. CDR1 and CDR2 from the germline V gene are SGHTA and FQGNSA. This CDR3 has 15 residues. V shed 8 bases, J shed 5 bases, and the junction held 12 bases outside the gene matches. The CDR3 loop reads CASDFSSGQGYGYTF. CDR3 DNA sequence: TGTGCCAGCGACTTCTCATCGGGACAGGGTTATGGCTACACCTTC.

The rearrangement joins TRBV30 to TRBJ1-1; D not resolved. The CDR3 has 13 residues. Germline V lookup: CDR1 GTSNPN, CDR2 SVGIG (reference sequence). Trimming cost V 2 bases and J 1 base, with 8 bases left between them. In DNA form, the CDR3 reads TGTGCCTGGAGTAAGTCAGCGAACACTGAAGCTTTCTTT. It yields the protein CAWSKSANTEAFF.

This chain links TRBV24-1 with TRBJ2-3; 13 positions match TRBD2. Germline lookup yields CDR1 KGHDR and CDR2 SFDVKD. V shed 4 bases, J shed 2 bases, and the junction held 2 bases outside the gene matches. CDR3 length: 16 amino acids. CDR3 nucleotide sequence: TGTGCCACCAGTGAAGGGACTAGCGGGACCACAGATACGCAGTATTTT. Protein: CATSEGTSGTTDTQYF.